This T cell receptor beta chain stems from a study of T cells in Graves' hyperthyroidism and ophthalmopathy. Study-level information: At the time of initial diagnosis and before any treatment, peripheral blood was collected.

Trimming took 5 bases from V and 2 from J, leaving 8 bases between them. CDR3 length: 13 amino acids. Looked up from germline, CDR1 is SGHNT and CDR2 is YENEEA. This clonotype appeared many times. Amplified regions were TCR beta CDR3 sequences from RNA transcripts. Using the HTBI primer set, a first-round RT-PCR was run on the TCR CDR3. TCRdb used MiXCR to reprocess the multiplex PCR reads, holding one entry per CDR3 protein. Found here are approximately 220,000 distinct CDR3 sequences, around 19% of them singletons; the top ten hold about 45%. Each diagnosis drew on symptoms, thyroxine, TRAb, thyroid ultrasound and orbital computed tomography findings.

The sequence was collected from a man aged 35 to 55 with Graves' hyperthyroidism. Material for sequencing was blood. The rearrangement links TRBV11-3 to TRBJ2-3, with D possibly TRBD1 on 6 matching bases. In DNA, the CDR3 is TGTGCCAGCAGCCACAGGGACACAGATACGCAGTATTTT. Translated: CASSHRDTDTQYF.